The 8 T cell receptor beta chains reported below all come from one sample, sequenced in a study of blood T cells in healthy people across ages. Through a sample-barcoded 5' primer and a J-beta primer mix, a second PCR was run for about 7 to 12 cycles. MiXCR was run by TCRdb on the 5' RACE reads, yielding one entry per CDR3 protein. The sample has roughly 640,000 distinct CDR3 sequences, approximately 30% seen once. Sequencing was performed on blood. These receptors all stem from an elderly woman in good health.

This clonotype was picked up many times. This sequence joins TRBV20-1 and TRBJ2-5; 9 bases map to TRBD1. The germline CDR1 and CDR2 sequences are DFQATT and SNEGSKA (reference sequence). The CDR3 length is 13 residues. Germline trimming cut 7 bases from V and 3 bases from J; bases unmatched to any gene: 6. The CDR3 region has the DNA TGCAGTGGGGACAGGGAATTGAAAGAGACCCAGTACTTC. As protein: CSGDRELKETQYF.

The CDR3 sequence: CASSLALGQAGYTF. As DNA, the CDR3 is TGTGCCAGCAGCTTAGCATTGGGGCAGGCTGGCTACACCTTC. The chain is built from TRBV7-8 and TRBJ1-2, with a weak D call TRBD1 (5 bases). Per the germline V gene, CDR1 is SGHVS and CDR2 is FQNEAQ. CDR3 size: 14 residues. The V gene lost 0 bases and the J gene lost 7 bases, with 12 bases spanning the gap.

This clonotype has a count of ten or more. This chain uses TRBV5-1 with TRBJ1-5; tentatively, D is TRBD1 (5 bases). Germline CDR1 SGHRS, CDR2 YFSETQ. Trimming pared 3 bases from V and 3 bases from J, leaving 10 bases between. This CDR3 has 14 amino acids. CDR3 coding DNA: TGCGCCAGCAGCTCGGGACCGCTCAATCAGCCCCAGCATTTT. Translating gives CASSSGPLNQPQHF.

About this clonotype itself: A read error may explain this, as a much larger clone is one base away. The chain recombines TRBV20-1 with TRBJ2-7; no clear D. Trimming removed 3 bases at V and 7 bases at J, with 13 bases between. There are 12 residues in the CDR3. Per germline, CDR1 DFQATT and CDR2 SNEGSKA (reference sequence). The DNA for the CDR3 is TGCAGTGCTAGTTTGGGGTTTGATGAGCAGTACTTC. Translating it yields CSASLGFDEQYF.

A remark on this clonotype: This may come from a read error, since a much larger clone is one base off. CDR3 coding DNA: TGTGTCAGCAGCCCGGGGACTAGCGGTAGCACAGATACGCAGTATTTT. Amino acids: CVSSPGTSGSTDTQYF. This chain connects TRBV11-1 to TRBJ2-3, with TRBD2 identical over 11 bases. CDR1 is SGHAT and CDR2 is FQDESV in the germline V gene (reference sequence). CDR3 length: 16 amino acids.

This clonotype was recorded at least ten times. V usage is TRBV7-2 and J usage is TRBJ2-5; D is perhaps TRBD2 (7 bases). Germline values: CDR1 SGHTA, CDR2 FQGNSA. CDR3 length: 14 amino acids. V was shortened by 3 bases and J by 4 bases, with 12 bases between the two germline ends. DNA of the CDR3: TGTGCCAGCAGCTTTGGGGGGGCAGGAGAGACCCAGTACTTC. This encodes CASSFGGAGETQYF.

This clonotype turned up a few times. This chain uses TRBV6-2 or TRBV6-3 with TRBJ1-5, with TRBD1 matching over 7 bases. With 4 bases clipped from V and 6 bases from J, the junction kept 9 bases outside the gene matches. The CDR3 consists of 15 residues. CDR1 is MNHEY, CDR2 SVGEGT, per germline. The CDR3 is CASSSMTGTRQPQHF. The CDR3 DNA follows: TGTGCCAGCAGTTCTATGACAGGGACACGTCAGCCCCAGCATTTT.

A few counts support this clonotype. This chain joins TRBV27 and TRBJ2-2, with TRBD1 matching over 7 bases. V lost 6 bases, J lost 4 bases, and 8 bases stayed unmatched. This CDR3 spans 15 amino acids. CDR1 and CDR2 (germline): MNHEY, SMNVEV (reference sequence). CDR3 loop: CASSLRGQGTGELFF. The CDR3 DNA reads TGTGCCAGCAGCCTGAGGGGGCAGGGCACCGGGGAGCTGTTTTTT.